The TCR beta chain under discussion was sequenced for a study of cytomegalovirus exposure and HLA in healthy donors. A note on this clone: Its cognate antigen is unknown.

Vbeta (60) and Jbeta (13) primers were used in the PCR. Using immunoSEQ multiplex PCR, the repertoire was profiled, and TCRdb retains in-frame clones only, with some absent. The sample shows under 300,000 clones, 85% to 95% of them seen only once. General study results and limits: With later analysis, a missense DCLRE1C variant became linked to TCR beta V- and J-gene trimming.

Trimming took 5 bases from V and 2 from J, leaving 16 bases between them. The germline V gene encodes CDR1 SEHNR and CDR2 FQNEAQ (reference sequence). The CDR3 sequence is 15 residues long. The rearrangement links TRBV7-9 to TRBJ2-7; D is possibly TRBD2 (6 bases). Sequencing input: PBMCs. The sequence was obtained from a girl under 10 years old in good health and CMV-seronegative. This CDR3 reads CASSPPRDGTYEQYF. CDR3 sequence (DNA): TGTGCCAGCAGCCCCCCGCGGGACGGAACCTACGAGCAGTACTTC. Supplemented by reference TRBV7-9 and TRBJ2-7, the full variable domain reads DTGVSQNPRHKITKRGQNVTFRCDPISEHNRLYWYRQTLGQGPEFLTYFQNEAQLEKSRLLSDRFSAERPKGSFSTLEIQRTEQGDSAMYLCASSPPRDGTYEQYFGPGTRLTVT.